This TCR beta chain was recorded in a study of Ad26.COV2.S vaccination and SARS-CoV-2 variants. Study-wide background: Once, or twice with 56 days between doses, Ad26.COV2.S was given intramuscularly.

Whole-study findings and limits: Reported post-vaccination CD8+ and CD4+ T cell responses to spike showed substantial breadth. Vaccinees showed greater spike-specific TCR breadth than placebo recipients.

A remark on this clone: The antigen is undetermined.

Sequenced by immunoSEQ multiplex PCR; TCRdb stores in-frame clones only, minus some. The table lists about 680,000 clones, around 92% of them singletons. Indicated treatment: around 19 received Ad26.COV2.S at low or high dose, single or two shots; a few received placebo; per-sample allocation not given. All samples were drawn on day 63, counting from the first vaccine or placebo injection. This TCR derives from a person between 18 and 65 years old who received the Ad26.COV2.S COVID-19 vaccine or a placebo. This specimen consisted of peripheral blood, obtained in a trial of Ad26.COV2.S vaccine versus placebo.

The CDR3 sequence is CATSDPGTAASTDTQYF. The CDR3 bases are TGTGCCACCAGTGACCCCGGGACAGCAGCTTCCACAGATACGCAGTATTTT. J is TRBJ2-3 and V is TRBV24-1; 7 positions agree with TRBD1. The CDR3 loop spans 17 amino acids. V trimming: 4 bases; J trimming: 2 bases; junction bases outside the gene matches: 11. Germline V gene data show CDR1 as KGHDR and CDR2 as SFDVKD.